The rows below give T cell receptor beta chains drawn from one sample of a study of blood T cell repertoires in COVID-19. The protocol was immunoSEQ multiplex PCR, while the TCRdb copy is restricted to in-frame clones and leaves out a portion. The profile shows around 250,000 clones, 86% of them singletons. Sequenced input: peripheral blood. The receptors were sampled from a woman aged 25 to 45 with active or convalescent COVID-19. Each CDR3 is given with its conserved first and last residue. The D gene is left open where the match is weak. The listing skips clone size in some rows; elsewhere it reads once, few, many or a size class.

clone size	D gene	J gene	V gene	CDR3 protein	CDR3 DNA
-	TRBD2	TRBJ2-3	TRBV5-6	CASSRTSGGTDTQYF	TGTGCCAGCAGCCGGACTAGCGGGGGTACAGATACGCAGTATTTT
once	-	TRBJ2-5	TRBV5-5	CASSFPLEETQYF	TGTGCCAGCAGCTTTCCCCTAGAAGAGACCCAGTACTTC
-	-	TRBJ1-1	TRBV6-6	CASSSPDTNTEAFF	TGTGCCAGCAGTTCGCCCGACACGAACACTGAAGCTTTCTTT
once	TRBD1	TRBJ1-4	TRBV9	CASSKQGALDEKLFF	TGTGCCAGCAGCAAACAGGGGGCCCTTGATGAAAAACTGTTTTTT
-	-	TRBJ1-1	TRBV27	CASSFGAHGTEAFF	TGTGCCAGCAGTTTTGGGGCGCATGGCACTGAAGCTTTCTTT
-	-	TRBJ2-7	TRBV6-2/TRBV6-3	CASSRPDGGLPYEQYF	TGTGCCAGCAGTCGCCCGGACGGAGGGCTCCCCTACGAGCAGTACTTC
-	-	TRBJ2-7	TRBV11-2	CASSSRQPGLDEQYF	TGTGCCAGCAGCTCCCGTCAGCCAGGGCTCGACGAGCAGTACTTC
-	TRBD1	TRBJ1-2	TRBV7-9	CASSSKGAGSAGYTF	TGTGCCAGCAGCTCGAAGGGGGCAGGGAGTGCCGGCTACACCTTC
-	-	TRBJ1-5	TRBV3-1/TRBV3-2	CASSQVPPRGGGSNQPQHF	TGTGCCAGCAGCCAAGTTCCCCCCCGTGGAGGCGGTAGCAATCAGCCCCAGCATTTT
-	-	TRBJ1-1	TRBV4-1	CASSQVWAGFGTEAFF	TGCGCCAGCAGCCAAGTTTGGGCAGGATTCGGCACTGAAGCTTTCTTT
few	TRBD1	TRBJ1-1	TRBV5-1	CASSPRTGKGTEAFF	TGCGCCAGCAGCCCCCGGACAGGGAAGGGGACTGAAGCTTTCTTT
-	TRBD1	TRBJ2-2	TRBV7-9	CASSTRQGAGGELFF	TGTGCCAGCAGCACCCGACAGGGCGCGGGCGGGGAGCTGTTTTTT
-	TRBD1	TRBJ2-5	TRBV10-1	CARNRGKETQYF	TGCGCCAGGAACAGGGGGAAAGAGACCCAGTACTTC
few	-	TRBJ2-1	TRBV4-2	CASSQDGRATPHNEQFF	TGTGCCAGCAGCCAAGACGGGCGGGCTACCCCCCACAATGAGCAGTTCTTC
once	-	TRBJ2-3	TRBV3-1/TRBV3-2	CASSPPGVDTQYF	TGTGCCAGCAGCCCCCCGGGGGTGGATACGCAGTATTTT
once	-	TRBJ2-5	TRBV11-2	CASSLGLSRETQYF	TGTGCCAGCAGCTTGGGACTCAGTAGAGAGACCCAGTACTTC
-	-	TRBJ1-2	TRBV6-5	CASRSNYGYTF	TGTGCCAGCAGGAGTAACTATGGCTACACCTTC
-	-	TRBJ1-1	TRBV3-1/TRBV3-2	CASSQRPLQGNAEAFF	TGTGCCAGCAGCCAGAGGCCTTTGCAGGGCAACGCTGAAGCTTTCTTT
-	-	TRBJ2-5	TRBV7-3	CASSAGSQETQYF	TGTGCCAGCAGCGCCGGGAGCCAAGAGACCCAGTACTTC
-	-	TRBJ2-7	TRBV5-4	CASSGTPSYEQYF	TGTGCCAGCAGCGGGACACCTTCCTACGAGCAGTACTTC
-	-	TRBJ1-1	TRBV5-1	CASSPPGYTEAFF	TGCGCCAGCAGCCCGCCGGGGTACACTGAAGCTTTCTTT
-	-	TRBJ1-4	TRBV6-1	CASSYLGDEKLFF	TGTGCCAGCAGTTATCTGGGAGATGAAAAACTGTTTTTT
-	TRBD2	TRBJ2-3	TRBV29-1	CSVGGLAAILTDTQYF	TGCAGCGTGGGGGGACTAGCGGCTATCCTCACAGATACGCAGTATTTT
-	-	TRBJ1-2	TRBV9	CASSVASPGRWGYTF	TGTGCCAGCAGCGTAGCTTCGCCAGGCCGTTGGGGCTACACCTTC
-	-	TRBJ2-4	TRBV6-5	CASARGNGIQYF	TGTGCCAGCGCCCGCGGAAATGGGATTCAGTACTTC
-	TRBD1	TRBJ1-2	TRBV29-1	CSVPGQGAGMDYGYTF	TGCAGCGTCCCTGGACAGGGGGCAGGGATGGACTATGGCTACACCTTC
-	TRBD1	TRBJ2-7	TRBV5-1	CASSSGQGAYEQYF	TGCGCCAGCAGCTCGGGACAGGGGGCCTACGAGCAGTACTTC
-	-	TRBJ1-2	TRBV6-4	CASSDADTRGYGYTF	TGTGCCAGCAGTGACGCAGACACCCGGGGCTATGGCTACACCTTC
-	TRBD1	TRBJ2-7	TRBV9	CASNPGTVGYEQYF	TGTGCCAGCAACCCGGGGACAGTGGGCTACGAGCAGTACTTC
few	-	TRBJ1-5	TRBV30	CAWSAPGYNQPQHF	TGTGCCTGGAGTGCCCCAGGGTACAATCAGCCCCAGCATTTT
-	TRBD1	TRBJ2-7	TRBV7-8	CASSPRGPYEQYF	TGTGCCAGCAGCCCTAGGGGGCCCTACGAGCAGTACTTC
once	-	TRBJ1-4	TRBV20-1	CSAGGTKKLFF	TGCAGTGCGGGGGGGACCAAAAAACTGTTTTTT
once	TRBD1	TRBJ2-1	TRBV5-4	CASSSDRGRDNEQFF	TGTGCCAGCAGTTCCGACAGGGGTCGCGACAATGAGCAGTTCTTC
-	-	TRBJ1-4	TRBV29-1	CSVEAGIREKLFF	TGCAGCGTTGAAGCGGGGATTCGGGAAAAACTGTTTTTT
-	-	TRBJ2-4	TRBV7-2	CASSSTFSGGIQYF	TGTGCCAGCAGCTCGACTTTTTCCGGGGGCATTCAGTACTTC
-	TRBD2	TRBJ2-1	TRBV6-4	CASSLLPASGGSEQFF	TGTGCCAGCAGCTTACTACCGGCTAGCGGGGGCAGTGAGCAGTTCTTC
-	-	TRBJ1-2	TRBV6-6	CASSYHAGEIGYTF	TGTGCCAGCAGTTACCACGCCGGGGAGATAGGCTACACCTTC
-	-	TRBJ1-4	TRBV18	CASSPGGSNEKLFF	TGTGCCAGCTCACCGGGGGGTTCTAATGAAAAACTGTTTTTT
few	TRBD2	TRBJ2-3	TRBV2	CASSEGLAGTDTQYF	TGTGCCAGCAGTGAAGGGCTAGCGGGCACAGATACGCAGTATTTT
-	TRBD1	TRBJ2-5	TRBV30	CATNRGLGETQYF	TGTGCGACGAACAGGGGGCTGGGGGAGACCCAGTACTTC
-	TRBD2	TRBJ2-5	TRBV6-6	CASSPGLAGGHKETQYF	TGTGCCAGCAGTCCCGGACTAGCGGGGGGGCATAAAGAGACCCAGTACTTC